Listed here are 8 T cell receptor beta chains from one sample, sequenced in a study of T cells expressing NK-cell markers. Reanalyzing the 5' RACE reads, TCRdb keeps one entry per CDR3 protein, without DNA. This sample's table has over 150,000 distinct CDR3 sequences. The sequencing sample was made of blood T cells: a sorted CD56 or NKG2C T cell subset, CD4+ or CD8+ T cells, or bulk PBMC T cells (not recorded which). These receptors all stem from a man between 18 and 69 years old in good health.

V and J are TRBV20-1 and TRBJ2-1; checking the TCRdb D call of TRBD1 is not possible without DNA. The CDR3 is made up of 19 amino acids. Germline CDR1 DFQATT, CDR2 SNEGSKA (reference sequence). The CDR3 reads CSARDQINVGTGRFDEQFF.

The chain couples TRBV6-1 to TRBJ1-4; without DNA, the TCRdb call of TRBD1 cannot be checked. The CDR3 totals 15 residues. CDR1 MNHNS and CDR2 SASEGT come from the germline V gene. CDR3 loop: CASSETHRVGEKLFF.

This chain joins TRBV6-4 and TRBJ2-3; TCRdb designates TRBD1, a call that cannot be tested without DNA. The CDR3 totals 13 residues. The germline V gene encodes CDR1 MRHNA and CDR2 SNTAGT. CDR3 loop: CATGQGDTDTQYF.

J is TRBJ2-7 and V is TRBV5-1; TCRdb names TRBD2, which stays unverified in the absence of DNA. Per the germline V gene, CDR1 is SGHRS and CDR2 is YFSETQ. The CDR3 covers 14 residues. The CDR3 region is CASSLVPGGQEQYF.

This chain joins TRBV6-2 or TRBV6-3 and TRBJ2-1. In germline, CDR1 is MNHEY, CDR2 SVGEGT. The CDR3 length is 15 residues. This CDR3 is CASSLRPPTYNEQFF.

The CDR3 loop is CSARGSGTGGEKLFF. This chain uses TRBV20-1 with TRBJ1-4; TCRdb indicates TRBD1, and absent DNA this call remains unverified. There are 15 residues in the CDR3. Germline V gene lookup returns CDR1 DFQATT and CDR2 SNEGSKA (reference sequence).

CDR3 region: CATSIFEGENEQFF. The V and J genes are TRBV15 and TRBJ2-1; TCRdb picks TRBD1, but there is no DNA to check that call. The CDR3 totals 14 residues. Per germline, CDR1 LNHNV and CDR2 YYDKDF (reference sequence).

The chain links TRBV5-4 to TRBJ2-5; no DNA is available, so the TRBD1 call from TCRdb remains unchecked. From germline, CDR1 is SGHNT and CDR2 YYREEE (reference sequence). The CDR3 is made up of 15 amino acids. CDR3 region: CASSLALRGLETQYF. Filled out from reference TRBV5-4 and TRBJ2-5, the complete variable domain reads ETGVTQSPTHLIKTRGQQVTLRCSSQSGHNTVSWYQQALGQGPQFIFQYYREEENGRGNFPPRFSGLQFPNYSSELNVNALELDDSALYLCASSLALRGLETQYFGPGTRLLVL.